This entry features one T cell receptor beta chain sequence. This sample is drawn from a study of shared T cell receptors in the human thymus. Using immunoSEQ multiplex PCR, the repertoire was profiled, and TCRdb retains in-frame clones only, with some absent. The repertoire includes hundreds of thousands of clones, over 75% of them detected once, and 0.0085% to 0.012% sits in the top ten. The CDR3 runs to 16 residues. J lost 0 bases, V lost 5 bases, and 5 bases had no gene match. Germline V gene sequence: CDR1 LNHDA, CDR2 SQIVND (reference sequence). These same data were also listed under a study on human thymus T cells.

The specimen sequenced was thymocytes. The clonotype originates from a boy less than two years old with a congenital heart defect. V and J are TRBV19 and TRBJ2-2; 8 bases align to TRBD1. In nucleotides, the CDR3 is TGTGCCAGTAGTCCAAAGGACAGGGCGAACACCGGGGAGCTGTTTTTT. This gives the protein CASSPKDRANTGELFF. The entire variable domain, with the rest obtained from reference TRBV19 and TRBJ2-2, is as follows: DGGITQSPKYLFRKEGQNVTLSCEQNLNHDAMYWYRQDPGQGLRLIYYSQIVNDFQKGDIAEGYSVSREKKESFPLTVTSAQKNPTAFYLCASSPKDRANTGELFFGEGSRLTVL.